In its sample, the clone carrying this T cell receptor (beta chain) was seen many times. Antigen unknown. The CDR3 length is 15 residues. V lost 5 bases to trimming and J lost 5 bases, with 16 bases between them. Relying on iRepertoire HTBI primers and Arm-PCR of CDR3 regions, the team built TCR beta libraries. TCRdb re-analysed the multiplex PCR reads in MiXCR, keeping a single row per CDR3 protein. Counted here are fewer than 400,000 distinct CDR3 sequences, about a sixth occurring once; the ten biggest clones make up less than 40%. These data come from a study of regulatory T cells in long-lasting Graves disease. This sample's time point: newly diagnosed GD, antithyroid drugs for less than 3 months. PBMC-extracted RNA yielded the TCR library. Overall study results and limits: Persistent disease was associated with favored TRBV28 usage and with favored use of TRBJ1-2 and TRBJ2-5.

This specimen consisted of peripheral blood mononuclear cells (PBMCs), obtained at new diagnosis, from a patient treated with antithyroid drugs. The rearrangement joins TRBV12-3 or TRBV12-4 to TRBJ2-1; D not certain. This TCR was sampled from a female donor with Graves disease. The CDR3 nucleotides are TGTGCCAGCAGTCCCACGTCCAGGAAAAACAATGAGCAGTTCTTC. Its translation: CASSPTSRKNNEQFF.